This T cell receptor (beta chain) emerged from a study of regulatory T cells in long-lasting Graves disease. Germline loops: CDR1 MDHEN, CDR2 SYDVKM. This CDR3 contains 14 residues. Trimming pared 7 bases from V and 4 bases from J, leaving 13 bases between. In building TCR beta libraries, iRepertoire HTBI primers were used together with Arm-PCR of CDR3 regions. TCRdb reanalysed the multiplex PCR reads using MiXCR and keeps one entry per CDR3 protein. The sample has about 540,000 distinct CDR3 sequences, approximately 15% seen once. Regarding the study as a whole: Less diverse TCR repertoires were seen in persistent Graves' patients than in newly diagnosed ones.

Time point in this sample: newly diagnosed GD, antithyroid drugs for less than 3 months. The TCR library was prepared using RNA isolated from PBMCs. This clonotype was observed at least ten times. Its antigen is still unknown. This sample was shared with a second study, whose subject was T cells in Graves' hyperthyroidism and ophthalmopathy.

The chain couples TRBV28 to TRBJ2-2; tentative D call: TRBD2 (6 bases). The receptor's source is a man aged 25 to 45 with Graves disease. Specimen: peripheral blood mononuclear cells (PBMCs), collected at new diagnosis, from a patient treated with antithyroid drugs. CDR3 protein: CASTRDSITGELFF. Written as DNA, the CDR3 is TGTGCCAGCACCCGGGACTCTATCACCGGGGAGCTGTTTTTT.